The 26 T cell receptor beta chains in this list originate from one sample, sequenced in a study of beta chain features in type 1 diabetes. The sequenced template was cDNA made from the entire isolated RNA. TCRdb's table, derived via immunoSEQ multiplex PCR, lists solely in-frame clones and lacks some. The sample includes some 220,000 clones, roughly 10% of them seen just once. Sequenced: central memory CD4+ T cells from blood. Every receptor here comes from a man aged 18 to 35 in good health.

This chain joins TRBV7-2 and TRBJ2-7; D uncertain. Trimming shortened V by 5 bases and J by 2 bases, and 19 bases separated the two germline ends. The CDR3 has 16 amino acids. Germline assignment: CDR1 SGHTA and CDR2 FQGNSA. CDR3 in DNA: TGTGCCAGCAGCCGTAAAAATTCGGGTTATACCTACGAGCAGTACTTC. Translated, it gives CASSRKNSGYTYEQYF. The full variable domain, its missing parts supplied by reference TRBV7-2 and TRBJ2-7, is GAGVSQSPSNKVTEKGKDVELRCDPISGHTALYWYRQSLGQGLEFLIYFQGNSAPDKSGLPSDRFSAERTGGSVSTLTIQRTQQEDSAVYLCASSRKNSGYTYEQYFGPGTRLTVT.

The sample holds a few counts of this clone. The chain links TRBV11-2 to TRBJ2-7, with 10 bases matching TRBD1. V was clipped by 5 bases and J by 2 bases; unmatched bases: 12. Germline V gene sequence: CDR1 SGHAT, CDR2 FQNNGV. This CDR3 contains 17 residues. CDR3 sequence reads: CASSLLTGGRLTYEQYF. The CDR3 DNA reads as TGTGCCAGCAGCCTATTGACAGGGGGCCGCCTCACCTACGAGCAGTACTTC.

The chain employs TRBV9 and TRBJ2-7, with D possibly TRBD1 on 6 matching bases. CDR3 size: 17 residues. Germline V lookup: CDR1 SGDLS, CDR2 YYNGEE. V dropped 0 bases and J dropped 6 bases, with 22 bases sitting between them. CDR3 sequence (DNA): TGTGCCAGCAGCGTAGACGACAAGACAGCCATCAGGGGCGAGCAGTACTTC. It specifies CASSVDDKTAIRGEQYF.

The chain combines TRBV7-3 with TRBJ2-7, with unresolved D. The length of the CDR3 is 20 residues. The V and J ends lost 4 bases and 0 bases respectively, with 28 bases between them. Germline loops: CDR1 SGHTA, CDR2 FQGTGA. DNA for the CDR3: TGTGCCAGCAGCTGCCCGGTCATGGGTTGTCGGTCCCTGAGCTCCTACGAGCAGTACTTC. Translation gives CASSCPVMGCRSLSSYEQYF.

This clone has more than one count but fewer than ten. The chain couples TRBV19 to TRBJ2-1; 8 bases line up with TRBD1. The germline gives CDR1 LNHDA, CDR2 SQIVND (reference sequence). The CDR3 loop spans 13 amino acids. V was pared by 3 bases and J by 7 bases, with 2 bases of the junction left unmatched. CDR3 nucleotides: TGTGCCAGTAGTATTGACAGGGGTAATGAGCAGTTCTTC. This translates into CASSIDRGNEQFF.

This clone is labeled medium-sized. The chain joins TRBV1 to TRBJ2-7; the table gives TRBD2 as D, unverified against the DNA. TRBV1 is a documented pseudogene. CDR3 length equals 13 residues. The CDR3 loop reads CTSEGSSGHEQYF. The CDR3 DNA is TGCACCAGCGAGGGGAGTAGCGGCCACGAGCAGTACTTC.

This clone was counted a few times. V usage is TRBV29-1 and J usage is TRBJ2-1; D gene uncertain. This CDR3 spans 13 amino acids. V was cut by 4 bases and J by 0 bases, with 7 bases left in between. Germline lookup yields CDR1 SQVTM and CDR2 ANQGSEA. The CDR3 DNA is TGCAGCGTTGTCAGGAGCTCCTACAATGAGCAGTTCTTC. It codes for CSVVRSSYNEQFF.

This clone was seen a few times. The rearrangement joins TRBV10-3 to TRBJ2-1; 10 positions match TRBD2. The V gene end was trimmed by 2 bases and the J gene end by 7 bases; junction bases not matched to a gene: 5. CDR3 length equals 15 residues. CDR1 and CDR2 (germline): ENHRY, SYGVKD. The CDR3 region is CAISEELAGRNEQFF. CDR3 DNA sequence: TGTGCCATCAGTGAGGAACTAGCGGGAAGGAATGAGCAGTTCTTC.

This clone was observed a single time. The CDR3 loop reads CASSEAGDTQYF. CDR3 coding DNA: TGTGCCAGCAGTGAAGCGGGTGATACGCAGTATTTT. The rearrangement uses TRBV6-1 and TRBJ2-3; D unresolved. CDR1 is MNHNS and CDR2 is SASEGT in the germline V gene. This CDR3 region has 12 residues. Trimming took 0 bases from V and 6 from J, leaving 4 bases between them.

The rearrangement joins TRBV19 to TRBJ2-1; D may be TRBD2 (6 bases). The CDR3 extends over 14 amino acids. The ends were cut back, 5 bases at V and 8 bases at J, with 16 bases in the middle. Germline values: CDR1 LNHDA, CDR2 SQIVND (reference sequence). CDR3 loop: CASSATSSDDEQFF. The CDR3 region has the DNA TGTGCCAGTAGTGCTACTAGCTCCGACGATGAGCAGTTCTTC.

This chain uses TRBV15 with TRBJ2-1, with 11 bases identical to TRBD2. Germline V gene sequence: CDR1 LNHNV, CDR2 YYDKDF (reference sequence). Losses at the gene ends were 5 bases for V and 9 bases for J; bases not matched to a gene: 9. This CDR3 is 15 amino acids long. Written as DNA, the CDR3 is TGTGCCACCAGCGGTAATAGCGGGAGGGCCTTTGAGCAGTTCTTC. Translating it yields CATSGNSGRAFEQFF.

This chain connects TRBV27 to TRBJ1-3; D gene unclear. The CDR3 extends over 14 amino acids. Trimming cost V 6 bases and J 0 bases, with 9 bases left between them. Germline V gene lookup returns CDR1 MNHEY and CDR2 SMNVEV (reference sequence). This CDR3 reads CASRTGGSGNTIYF. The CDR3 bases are TGTGCCAGCAGGACCGGTGGCTCTGGAAACACCATATATTTT.

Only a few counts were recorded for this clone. CDR3 amino acids: CASSSAGTESYEQYF. DNA for the CDR3: TGTGCCAGCAGTTCCGCCGGGACAGAGAGCTACGAGCAGTACTTC. The chain joins TRBV28 to TRBJ2-7, with 7 bases fitting TRBD1. The germline V gene has CDR1 MDHEN and CDR2 SYDVKM. V shed 4 bases and J 3 bases; nucleotides not matched to a gene: 9. The CDR3 runs to 15 residues.

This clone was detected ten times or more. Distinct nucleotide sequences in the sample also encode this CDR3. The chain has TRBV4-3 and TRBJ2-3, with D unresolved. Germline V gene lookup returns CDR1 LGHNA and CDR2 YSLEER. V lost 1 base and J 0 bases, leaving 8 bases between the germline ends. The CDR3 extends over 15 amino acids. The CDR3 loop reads CASSQGGSSTDTQYF. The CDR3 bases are TGCGCCAGCAGCCAAGGAGGTTCTAGCACAGATACGCAGTATTTT.

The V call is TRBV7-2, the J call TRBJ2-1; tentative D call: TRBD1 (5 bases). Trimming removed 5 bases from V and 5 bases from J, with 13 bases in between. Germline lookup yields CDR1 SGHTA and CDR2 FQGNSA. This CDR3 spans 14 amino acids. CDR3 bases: TGTGCCAGCAGCCCCGACAGAAATAACAATGAGCAGTTCTTC. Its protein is CASSPDRNNNEQFF.

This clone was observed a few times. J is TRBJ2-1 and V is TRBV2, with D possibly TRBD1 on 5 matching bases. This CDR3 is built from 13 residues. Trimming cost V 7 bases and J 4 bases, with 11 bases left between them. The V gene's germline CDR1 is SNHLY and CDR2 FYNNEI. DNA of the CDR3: TGTGCCAGCACCCCGACAGTTTACAATGAGCAGTTCTTC. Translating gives CASTPTVYNEQFF.

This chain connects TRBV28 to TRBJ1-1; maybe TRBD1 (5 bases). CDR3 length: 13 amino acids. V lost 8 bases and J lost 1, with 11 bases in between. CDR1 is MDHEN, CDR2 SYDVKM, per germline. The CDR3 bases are TGTGCCAGCGAAGGGGAGAGGAACACTGAAGCTTTCTTT. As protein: CASEGERNTEAFF.

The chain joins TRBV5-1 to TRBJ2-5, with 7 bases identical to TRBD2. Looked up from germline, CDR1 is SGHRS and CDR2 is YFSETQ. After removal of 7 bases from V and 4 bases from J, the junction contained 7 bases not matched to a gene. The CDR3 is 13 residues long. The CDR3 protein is CASQQPGGETQYF. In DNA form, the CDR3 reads TGCGCCAGCCAACAACCGGGGGGAGAGACCCAGTACTTC.

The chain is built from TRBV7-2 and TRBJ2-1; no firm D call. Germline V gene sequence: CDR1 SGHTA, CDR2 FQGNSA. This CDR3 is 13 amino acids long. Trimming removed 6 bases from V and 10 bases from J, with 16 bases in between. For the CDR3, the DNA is TGTGCCAGCAGTTCTCAGTTTTCCGGGGAGCAGTTCTTC. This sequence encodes CASSSQFSGEQFF.

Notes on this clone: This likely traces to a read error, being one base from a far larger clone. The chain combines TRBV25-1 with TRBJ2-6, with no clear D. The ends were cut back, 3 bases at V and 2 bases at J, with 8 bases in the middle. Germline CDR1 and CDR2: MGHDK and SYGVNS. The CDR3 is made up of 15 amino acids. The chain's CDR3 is CASSDYGAGANVLTF. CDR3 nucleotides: TGTGCCAGCAGTGATTATGGGGCTGGGGCCAACGTCCTGACTTTC.

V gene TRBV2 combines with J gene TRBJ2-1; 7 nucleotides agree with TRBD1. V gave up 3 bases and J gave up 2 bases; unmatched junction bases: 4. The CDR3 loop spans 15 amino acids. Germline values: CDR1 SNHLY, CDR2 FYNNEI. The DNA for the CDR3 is TGTGCCAGCAGTGATAAGGGGGCCACCTACAATGAGCAGTTCTTC. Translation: CASSDKGATYNEQFF.

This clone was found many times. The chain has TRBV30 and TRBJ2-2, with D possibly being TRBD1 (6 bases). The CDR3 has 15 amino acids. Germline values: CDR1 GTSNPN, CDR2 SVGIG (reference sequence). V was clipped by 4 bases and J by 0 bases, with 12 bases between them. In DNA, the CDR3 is TGTGCCTGGATCATGACAGGATCGAACACCGGGGAGCTGTTTTTT. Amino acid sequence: CAWIMTGSNTGELFF.

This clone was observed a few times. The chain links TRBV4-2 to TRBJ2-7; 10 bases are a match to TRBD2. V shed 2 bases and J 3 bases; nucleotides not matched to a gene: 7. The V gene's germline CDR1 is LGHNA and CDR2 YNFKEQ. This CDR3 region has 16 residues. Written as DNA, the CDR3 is TGTGCCAGCAGCCAACGCCCGGCTAGCGGGAGCTACGAGCAGTACTTC. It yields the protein CASSQRPASGSYEQYF.

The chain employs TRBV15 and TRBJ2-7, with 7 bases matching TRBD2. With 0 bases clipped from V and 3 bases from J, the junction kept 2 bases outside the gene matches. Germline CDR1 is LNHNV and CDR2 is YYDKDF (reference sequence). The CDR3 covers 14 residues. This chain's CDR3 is CATSRDRGSYEQYF. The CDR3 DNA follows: TGTGCCACCAGCAGAGATCGCGGGAGCTACGAGCAGTACTTC.

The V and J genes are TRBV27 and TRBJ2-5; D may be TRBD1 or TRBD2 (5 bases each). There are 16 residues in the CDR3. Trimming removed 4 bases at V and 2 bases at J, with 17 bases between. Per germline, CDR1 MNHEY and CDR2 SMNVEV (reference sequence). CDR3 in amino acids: CASSSLPGTFQETQYF. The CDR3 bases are TGTGCCAGCAGTTCACTGCCCGGGACGTTTCAAGAGACCCAGTACTTC.

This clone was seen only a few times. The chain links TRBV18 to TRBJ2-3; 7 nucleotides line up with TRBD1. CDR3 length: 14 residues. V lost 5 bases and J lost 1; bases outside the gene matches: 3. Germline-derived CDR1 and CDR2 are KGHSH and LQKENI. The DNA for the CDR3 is TGTGCCAGCTCAGACAGGGCGGGCACAGATACGCAGTATTTT. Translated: CASSDRAGTDTQYF.